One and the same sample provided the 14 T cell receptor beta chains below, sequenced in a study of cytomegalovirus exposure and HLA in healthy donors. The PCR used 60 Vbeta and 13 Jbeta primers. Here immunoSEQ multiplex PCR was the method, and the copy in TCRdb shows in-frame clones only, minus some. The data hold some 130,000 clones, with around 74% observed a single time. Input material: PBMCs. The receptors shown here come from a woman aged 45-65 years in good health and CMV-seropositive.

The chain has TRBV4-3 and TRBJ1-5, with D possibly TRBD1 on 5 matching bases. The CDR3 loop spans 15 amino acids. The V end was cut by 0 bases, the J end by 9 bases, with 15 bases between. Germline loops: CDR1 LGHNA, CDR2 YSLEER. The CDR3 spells CASSQEWGPGWPQHF. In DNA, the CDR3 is TGCGCCAGCAGCCAAGAATGGGGCCCGGGTTGGCCCCAGCATTTT.

This CDR3 is CASRPIRGAKNIQYF. Here the CDR3 DNA reads TGTGCCAGCAGACCCATCCGGGGGGCCAAAAACATTCAGTACTTC. V and J are TRBV6-5 and TRBJ2-4; the D gene is possibly TRBD2 (6 bases). CDR1 MNHEY and CDR2 SVGAGI come from the germline V gene. The ends were cut back, 6 bases at V and 1 base at J, with 13 bases in the middle. The CDR3 has 15 amino acids.

In DNA, the CDR3 is TGTGCCAGCAGCCGGAGACAGGCACCCTACGAGCAGTACTTC. Amino acid sequence: CASSRRQAPYEQYF. The V call is TRBV7-9, the J call TRBJ2-7; tentatively, D is TRBD1 (6 bases). This CDR3 has 14 residues. V lost 5 bases and J lost 2, with 13 bases in between. Germline V gives CDR1 SEHNR, CDR2 FQNEAQ (reference sequence).

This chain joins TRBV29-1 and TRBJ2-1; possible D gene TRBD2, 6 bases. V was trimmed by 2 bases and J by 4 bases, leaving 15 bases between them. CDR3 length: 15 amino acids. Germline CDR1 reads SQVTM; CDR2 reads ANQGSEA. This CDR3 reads CSVELPGGTYNEQFF. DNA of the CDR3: TGCAGCGTTGAACTCCCTGGGGGGACTTACAATGAGCAGTTCTTC.

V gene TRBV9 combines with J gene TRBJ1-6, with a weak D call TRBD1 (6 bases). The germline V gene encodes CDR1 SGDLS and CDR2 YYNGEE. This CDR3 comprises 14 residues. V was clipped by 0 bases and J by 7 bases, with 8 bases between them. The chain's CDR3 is CASSVEDRNSPLHF. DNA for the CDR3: TGTGCCAGCAGCGTAGAAGACAGGAATTCACCCCTCCACTTT.

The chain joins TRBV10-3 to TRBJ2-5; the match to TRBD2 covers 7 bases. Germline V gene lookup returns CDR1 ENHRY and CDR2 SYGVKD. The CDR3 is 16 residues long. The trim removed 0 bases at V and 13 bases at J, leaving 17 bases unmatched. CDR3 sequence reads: CAISESFPAGVPGPYF. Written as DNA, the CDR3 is TGTGCCATCAGTGAGTCGTTTCCCGCGGGGGTCCCCGGTCCGTACTTC.

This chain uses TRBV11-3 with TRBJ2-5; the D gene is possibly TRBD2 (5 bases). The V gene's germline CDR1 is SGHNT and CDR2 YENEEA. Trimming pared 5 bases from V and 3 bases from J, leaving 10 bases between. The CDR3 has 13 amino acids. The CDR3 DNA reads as TGTGCCAGCAGCGAGAGGGTGAAAGAGACCCAGTACTTC. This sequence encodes CASSERVKETQYF. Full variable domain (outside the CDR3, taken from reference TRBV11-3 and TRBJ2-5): EAGVVQSPRYKIIEKKQPVAFWCNPISGHNTLYWYLQNLGQGPELLIRYENEEAVDDSQLPKDRFSAERLKGVDSTLKIQPAELGDSAVYLCASSERVKETQYFGPGTRLLVL.

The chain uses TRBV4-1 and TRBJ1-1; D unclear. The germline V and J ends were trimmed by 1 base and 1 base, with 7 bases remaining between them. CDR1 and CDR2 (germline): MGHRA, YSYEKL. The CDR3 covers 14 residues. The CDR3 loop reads CASSQGVRNTEAFF. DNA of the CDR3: TGCGCCAGCAGCCAAGGAGTAAGGAACACTGAAGCTTTCTTT.

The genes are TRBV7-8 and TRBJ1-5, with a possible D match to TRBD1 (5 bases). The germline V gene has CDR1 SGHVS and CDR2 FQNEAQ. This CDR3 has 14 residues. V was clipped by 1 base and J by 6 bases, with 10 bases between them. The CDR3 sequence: CASSLDRGGQPQHF. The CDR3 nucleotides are TGTGCCAGCAGCTTAGATAGGGGAGGTCAGCCCCAGCATTTT.

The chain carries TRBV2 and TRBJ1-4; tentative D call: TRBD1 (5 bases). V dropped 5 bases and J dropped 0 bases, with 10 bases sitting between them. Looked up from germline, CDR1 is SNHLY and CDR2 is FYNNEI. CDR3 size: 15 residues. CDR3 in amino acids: CASSYRRATNEKLFF. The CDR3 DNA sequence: TGTGCCAGCAGTTACAGGCGAGCAACTAATGAAAAACTGTTTTTT.

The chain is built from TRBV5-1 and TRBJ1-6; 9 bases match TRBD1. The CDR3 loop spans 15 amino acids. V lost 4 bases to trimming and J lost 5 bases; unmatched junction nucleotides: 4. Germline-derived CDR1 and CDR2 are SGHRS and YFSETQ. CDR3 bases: TGCGCCAGCAGCGTAGACAGGGGGGATAATTCACCCCTCCACTTT. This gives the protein CASSVDRGDNSPLHF.

As DNA, the CDR3 is TGTGCCAGCAGCCAAGACAGGGAAACTATCACAGATACGCAGTATTTT. Translating it yields CASSQDRETITDTQYF. V usage is TRBV14 and J usage is TRBJ2-3; perhaps TRBD1 as D (5 bases). CDR1 SGHDN and CDR2 FVKESK come from the germline V gene. The CDR3 has 16 residues. Trimming left V 0 bases short and J 2 bases short, with 12 bases between.

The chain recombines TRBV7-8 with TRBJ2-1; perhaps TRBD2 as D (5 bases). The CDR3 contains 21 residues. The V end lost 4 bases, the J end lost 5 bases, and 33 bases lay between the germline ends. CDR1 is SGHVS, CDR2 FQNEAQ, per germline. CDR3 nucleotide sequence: TGTGCCAGCAGCTCCGCCGCCCTGACTAACAAAGTGAAAGTCACTCACAATGAGCAGTTCTTC. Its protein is CASSSAALTNKVKVTHNEQFF.

The CDR3 here is CSVAGGGRVSSYEQYF. CDR3 in DNA: TGCAGCGTTGCCGGAGGGGGCAGGGTCAGCTCCTACGAGCAGTACTTC. This chain links TRBV29-1 with TRBJ2-7, with D perhaps matching TRBD1 (7 bases). The CDR3 sequence is 16 residues long. Trimming left V 4 bases short and J 0 bases short, with 19 bases between. Looked up from germline, CDR1 is SQVTM and CDR2 is ANQGSEA.